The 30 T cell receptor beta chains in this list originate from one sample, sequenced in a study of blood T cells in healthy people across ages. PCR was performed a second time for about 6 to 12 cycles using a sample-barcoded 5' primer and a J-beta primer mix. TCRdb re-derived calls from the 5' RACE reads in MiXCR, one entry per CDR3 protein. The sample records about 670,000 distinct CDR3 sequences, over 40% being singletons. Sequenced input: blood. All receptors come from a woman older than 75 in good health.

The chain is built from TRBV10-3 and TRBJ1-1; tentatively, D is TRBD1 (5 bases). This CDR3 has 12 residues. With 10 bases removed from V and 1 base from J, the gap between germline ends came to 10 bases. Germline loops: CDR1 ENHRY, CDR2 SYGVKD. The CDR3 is CANQGTNTEAFF. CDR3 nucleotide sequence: TGTGCCAACCAGGGAACGAACACTGAAGCTTTCTTT.

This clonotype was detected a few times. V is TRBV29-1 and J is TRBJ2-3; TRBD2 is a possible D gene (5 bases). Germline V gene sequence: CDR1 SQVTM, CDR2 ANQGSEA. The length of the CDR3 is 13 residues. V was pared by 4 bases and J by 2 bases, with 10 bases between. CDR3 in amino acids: CSVAGKYTDTQYF. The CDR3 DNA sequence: TGCAGCGTTGCGGGGAAGTACACAGATACGCAGTATTTT.

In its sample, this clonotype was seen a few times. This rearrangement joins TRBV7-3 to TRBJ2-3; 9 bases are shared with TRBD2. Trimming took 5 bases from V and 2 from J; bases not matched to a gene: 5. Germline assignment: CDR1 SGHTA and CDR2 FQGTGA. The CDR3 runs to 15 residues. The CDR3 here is CASSKRGGATDTQYF. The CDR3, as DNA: TGTGCCAGCAGCAAACGCGGGGGGGCCACAGATACGCAGTATTTT.

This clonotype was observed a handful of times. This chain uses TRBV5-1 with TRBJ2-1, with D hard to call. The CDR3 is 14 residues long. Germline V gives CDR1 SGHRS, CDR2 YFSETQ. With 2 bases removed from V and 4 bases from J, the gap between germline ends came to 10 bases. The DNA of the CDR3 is TGCGCCAGCAGCTTTAGTACCCAGTACAATGAGCAGTTCTTC. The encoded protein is CASSFSTQYNEQFF.

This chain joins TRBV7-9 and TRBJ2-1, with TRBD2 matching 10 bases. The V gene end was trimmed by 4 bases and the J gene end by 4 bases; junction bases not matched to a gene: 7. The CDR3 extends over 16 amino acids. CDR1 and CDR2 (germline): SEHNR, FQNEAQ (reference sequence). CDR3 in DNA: TGTGCCAGCAGCTACGTTAGCGGGGGGCCATACAATGAGCAGTTCTTC. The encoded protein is CASSYVSGGPYNEQFF.

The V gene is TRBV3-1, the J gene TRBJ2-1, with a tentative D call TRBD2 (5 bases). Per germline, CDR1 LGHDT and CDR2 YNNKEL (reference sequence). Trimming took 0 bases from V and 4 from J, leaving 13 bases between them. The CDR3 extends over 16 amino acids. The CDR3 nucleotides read TGTGCCAGCAGCCAAGACGGGGTTAGAGGATACAATGAGCAGTTCTTC. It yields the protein CASSQDGVRGYNEQFF.

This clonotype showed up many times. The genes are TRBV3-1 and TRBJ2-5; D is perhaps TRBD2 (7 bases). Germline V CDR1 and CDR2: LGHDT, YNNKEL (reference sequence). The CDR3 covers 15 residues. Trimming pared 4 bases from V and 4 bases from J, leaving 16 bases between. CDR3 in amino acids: CASSLRGGSGETQYF. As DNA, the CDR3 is TGTGCCAGCAGCCTGAGGGGGGGATCGGGAGAGACCCAGTACTTC.

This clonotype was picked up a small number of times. The CDR3 loop is CASSQEGFDRETGYTF. CDR3 DNA: TGTGCCAGCAGCCAAGAAGGTTTCGACAGGGAGACTGGCTACACCTTC. The chain has TRBV4-2 and TRBJ1-2; 7 bases fit TRBD1. The germline gives CDR1 LGHNA, CDR2 YNFKEQ. The CDR3 length is 16 residues. V dropped 0 bases and J dropped 7; count of bases not matched to a gene: 11.

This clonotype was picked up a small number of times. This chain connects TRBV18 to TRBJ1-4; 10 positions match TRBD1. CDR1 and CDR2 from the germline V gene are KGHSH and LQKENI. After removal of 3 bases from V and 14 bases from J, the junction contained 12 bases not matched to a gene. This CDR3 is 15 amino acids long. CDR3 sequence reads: CASSPNRDRGTGLFF. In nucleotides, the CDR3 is TGTGCCAGCTCACCTAACCGGGACAGGGGAACAGGGCTGTTTTTT. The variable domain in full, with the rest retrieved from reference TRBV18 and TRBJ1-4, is NAGVMQNPRHLVRRRGQEARLRCSPMKGHSHVYWYRQLPEEGLKFMVYLQKENIIDESGMPKERFSAEFPKEGPSILRIQQVVRGDSAAYFCASSPNRDRGTGLFFGSGTQLSVL.

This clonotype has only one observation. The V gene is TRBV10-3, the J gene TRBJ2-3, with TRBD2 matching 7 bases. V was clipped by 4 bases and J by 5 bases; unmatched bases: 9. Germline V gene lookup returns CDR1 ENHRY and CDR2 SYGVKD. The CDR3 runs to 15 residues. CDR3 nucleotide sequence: TGTGCCATCAGTGCGGCGGGGGTTGGGGAAGATACGCAGTATTTT. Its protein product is CAISAAGVGEDTQYF.

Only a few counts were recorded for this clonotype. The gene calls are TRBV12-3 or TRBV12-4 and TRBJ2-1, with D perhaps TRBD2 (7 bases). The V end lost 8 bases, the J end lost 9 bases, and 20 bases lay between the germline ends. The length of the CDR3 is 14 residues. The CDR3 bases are TGTGCCAGCTCCTCCGTTGGCGGGGGCGGTGAGCAGTTCTTC. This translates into CASSSVGGGGEQFF.

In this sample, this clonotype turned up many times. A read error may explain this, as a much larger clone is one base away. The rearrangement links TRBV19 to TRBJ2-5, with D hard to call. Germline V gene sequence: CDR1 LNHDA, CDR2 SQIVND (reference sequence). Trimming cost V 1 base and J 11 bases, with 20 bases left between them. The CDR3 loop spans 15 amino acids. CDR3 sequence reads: CASSIGPLELNEQYF. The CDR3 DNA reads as TGTGCCAGTAGTATAGGTCCGCTAGAACTCAATGAGCAGTACTTC.

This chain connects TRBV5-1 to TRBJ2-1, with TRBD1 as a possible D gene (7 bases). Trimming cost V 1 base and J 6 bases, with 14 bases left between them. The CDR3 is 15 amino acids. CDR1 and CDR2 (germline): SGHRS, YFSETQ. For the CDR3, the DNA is TGCGCCAGCAGCTTGTTGGGCGGGACAGTCAATGAGCAGTTCTTC. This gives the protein CASSLLGGTVNEQFF.

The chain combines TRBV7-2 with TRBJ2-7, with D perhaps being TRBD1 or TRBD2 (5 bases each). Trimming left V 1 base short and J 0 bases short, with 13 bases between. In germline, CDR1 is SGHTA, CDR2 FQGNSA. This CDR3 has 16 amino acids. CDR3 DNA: TGTGCCAGCAGCTTAGGGGTCGGGGACCCCTCCTACGAGCAGTACTTC. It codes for CASSLGVGDPSYEQYF.

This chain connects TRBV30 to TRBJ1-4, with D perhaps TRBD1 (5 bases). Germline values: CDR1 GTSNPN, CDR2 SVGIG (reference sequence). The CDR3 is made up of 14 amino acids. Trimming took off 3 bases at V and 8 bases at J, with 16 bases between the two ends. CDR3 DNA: TGTGCCTGGAGCCCCTGGGAGAGGGACGAAAAACTGTTTTTT. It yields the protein CAWSPWERDEKLFF.

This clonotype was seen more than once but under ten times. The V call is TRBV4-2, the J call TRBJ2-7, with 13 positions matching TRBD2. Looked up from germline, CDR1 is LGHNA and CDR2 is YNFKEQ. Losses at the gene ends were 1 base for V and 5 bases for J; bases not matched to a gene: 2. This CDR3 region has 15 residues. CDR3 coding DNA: TGTGCCAGCAGCCAAGGGACTAGCGGGAGTGACGAGCAGTACTTC. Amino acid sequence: CASSQGTSGSDEQYF.

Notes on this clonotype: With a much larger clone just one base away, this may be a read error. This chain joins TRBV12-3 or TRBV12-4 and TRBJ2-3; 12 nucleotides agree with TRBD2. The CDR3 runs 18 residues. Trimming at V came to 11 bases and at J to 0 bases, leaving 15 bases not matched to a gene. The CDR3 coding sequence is TGTGCCCGCAAGGGCCCTAGCGGGGGGGCCCGAAGCACAGATACGCAGTATTTT. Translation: CARKGPSGGARSTDTQYF.

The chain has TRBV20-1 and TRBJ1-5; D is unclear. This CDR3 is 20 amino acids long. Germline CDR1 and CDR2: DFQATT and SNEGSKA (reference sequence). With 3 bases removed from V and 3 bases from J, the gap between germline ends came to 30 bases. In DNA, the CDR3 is TGCAGTGCTAGCGCCAGTCCGGGCGGTAGGAGCGGGCGGCTCAATCAGCCCCAGCATTTT. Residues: CSASASPGGRSGRLNQPQHF.

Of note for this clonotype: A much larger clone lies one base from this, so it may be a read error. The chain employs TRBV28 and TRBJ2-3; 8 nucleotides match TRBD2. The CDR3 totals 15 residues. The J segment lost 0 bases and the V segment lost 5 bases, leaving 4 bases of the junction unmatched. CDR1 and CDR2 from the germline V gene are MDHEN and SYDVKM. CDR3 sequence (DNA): TGTGCCAGCAGTGAGGTAGCGGGGAGCACAGATACGCAGTATTTT. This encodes CASSEVAGSTDTQYF.

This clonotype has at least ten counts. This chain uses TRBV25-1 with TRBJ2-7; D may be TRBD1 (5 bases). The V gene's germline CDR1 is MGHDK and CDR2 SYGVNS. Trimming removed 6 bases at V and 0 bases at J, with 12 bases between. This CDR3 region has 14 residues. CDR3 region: CASSTDSRSYEQYF. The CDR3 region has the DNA TGTGCCAGCAGCACAGACAGCCGCTCCTACGAGCAGTACTTC.

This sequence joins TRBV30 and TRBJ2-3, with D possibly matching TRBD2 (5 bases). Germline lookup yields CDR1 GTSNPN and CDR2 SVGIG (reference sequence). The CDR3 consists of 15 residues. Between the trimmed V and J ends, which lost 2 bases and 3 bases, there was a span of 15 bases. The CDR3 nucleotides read TGTGCCTGGAGTAATAAGCGGAGAGGGACAGATACGCAGTATTTT. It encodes CAWSNKRRGTDTQYF. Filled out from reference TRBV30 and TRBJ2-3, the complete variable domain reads SQTIHQWPATLVQPVGSPLSLECTVEGTSNPNLYWYRQAAGRGLQLLFYSVGIGQISSEVPQNLSASRPQDRQFILSSKKLLLSDSGFYLCAWSNKRRGTDTQYFGPGTRLTVL.

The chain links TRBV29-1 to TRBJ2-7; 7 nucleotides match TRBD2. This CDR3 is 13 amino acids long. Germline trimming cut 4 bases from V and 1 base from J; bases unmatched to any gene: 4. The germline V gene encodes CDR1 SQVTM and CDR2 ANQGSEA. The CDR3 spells CSVAEGGSYEQYF. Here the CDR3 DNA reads TGCAGCGTTGCGGAGGGAGGGTCCTACGAGCAGTACTTC.

CDR3 nucleotides: TGCAGTGCTAGAACGGCGGGCACCTTCTACAATGAGCAGTTCTTC. Protein product: CSARTAGTFYNEQFF. The chain couples TRBV20-1 to TRBJ2-1; tentative D call: TRBD2 (5 bases). Trimming pared 2 bases from V and 3 bases from J, leaving 14 bases between. This CDR3 is 15 amino acids long. Germline V gene data show CDR1 as DFQATT and CDR2 as SNEGSKA (reference sequence).

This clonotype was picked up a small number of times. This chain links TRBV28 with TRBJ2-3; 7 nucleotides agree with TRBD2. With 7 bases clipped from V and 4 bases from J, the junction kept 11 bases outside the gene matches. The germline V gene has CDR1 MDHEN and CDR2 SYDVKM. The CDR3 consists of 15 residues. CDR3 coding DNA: TGTGCCAGCACCACAGCGGGGCTCGAGGCAGATACGCAGTATTTT. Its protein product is CASTTAGLEADTQYF.

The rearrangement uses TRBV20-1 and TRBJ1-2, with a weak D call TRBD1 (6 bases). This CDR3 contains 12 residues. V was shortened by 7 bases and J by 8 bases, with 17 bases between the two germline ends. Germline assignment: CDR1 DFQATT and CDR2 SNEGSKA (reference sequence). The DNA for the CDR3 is TGCAGTGTTGAGGGCAGGGGCGGCGGCTACACCTTC. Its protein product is CSVEGRGGGYTF.

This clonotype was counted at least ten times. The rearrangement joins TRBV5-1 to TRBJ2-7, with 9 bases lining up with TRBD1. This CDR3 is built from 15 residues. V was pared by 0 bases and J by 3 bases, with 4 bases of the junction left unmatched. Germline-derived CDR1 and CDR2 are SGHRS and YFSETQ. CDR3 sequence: CASSLGGTGFYEQYF. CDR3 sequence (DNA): TGCGCCAGCAGCTTGGGGGGGACAGGGTTCTACGAGCAGTACTTC.

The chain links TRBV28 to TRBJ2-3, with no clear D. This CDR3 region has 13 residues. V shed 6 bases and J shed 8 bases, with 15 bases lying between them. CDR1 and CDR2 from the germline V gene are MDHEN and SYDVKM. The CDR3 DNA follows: TGTGCCAGCAGACCTCCCCCTCCCGGTACGCAGTATTTT. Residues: CASRPPPPGTQYF. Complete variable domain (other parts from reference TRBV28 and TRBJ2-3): DVKVTQSSRYLVKRTGEKVFLECVQDMDHENMFWYRQDPGLGLRLIYFSYDVKMKEKGDIPEGYSVSREKKERFSLILESASTNQTSMYLCASRPPPPGTQYFGPGTRLTVL.

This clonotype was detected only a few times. CDR3 in amino acids: CASSLGARNTEAFF. CDR3 sequence (DNA): TGTGCCAGCAGCTTAGGTGCAAGGAACACTGAAGCTTTCTTT. The V gene is TRBV7-2, the J gene TRBJ1-1, with D uncertain. V was shortened by 1 base and J by 1 base, with 7 bases between the two germline ends. This CDR3 is 14 amino acids long. Germline V gives CDR1 SGHTA, CDR2 FQGNSA.

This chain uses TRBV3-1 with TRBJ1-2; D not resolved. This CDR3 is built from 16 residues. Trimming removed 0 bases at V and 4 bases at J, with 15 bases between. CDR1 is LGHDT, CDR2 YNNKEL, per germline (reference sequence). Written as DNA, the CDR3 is TGTGCCAGCAGCCAAGAGGGGTCCGGGCGCCGCTATGGCTACACCTTC. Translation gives CASSQEGSGRRYGYTF.

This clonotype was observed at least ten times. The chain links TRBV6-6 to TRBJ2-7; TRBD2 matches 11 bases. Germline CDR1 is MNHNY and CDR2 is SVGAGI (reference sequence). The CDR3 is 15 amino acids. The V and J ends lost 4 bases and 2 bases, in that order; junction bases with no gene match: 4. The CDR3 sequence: CASSLIAGGPYEQYF. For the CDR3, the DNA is TGTGCCAGCAGTTTGATAGCGGGAGGGCCCTACGAGCAGTACTTC.